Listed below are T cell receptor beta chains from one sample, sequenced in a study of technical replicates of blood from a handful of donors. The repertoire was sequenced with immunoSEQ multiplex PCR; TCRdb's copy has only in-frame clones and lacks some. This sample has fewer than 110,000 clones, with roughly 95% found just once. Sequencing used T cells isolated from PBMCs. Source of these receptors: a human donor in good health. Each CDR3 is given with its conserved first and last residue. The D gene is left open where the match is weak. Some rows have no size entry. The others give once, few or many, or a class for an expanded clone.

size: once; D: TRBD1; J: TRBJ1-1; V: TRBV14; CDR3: CASSPLFRGLTEAFF; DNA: TGTGCCAGCAGCCCCCTCTTCAGGGGGCTCACTGAAGCTTTCTTT
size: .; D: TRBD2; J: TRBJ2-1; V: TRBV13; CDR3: CASSLEHPGLASSSYNEQFF; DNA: TGTGCCAGCAGCTTAGAACACCCGGGACTAGCGTCGAGCTCCTACAATGAGCAGTTCTTC
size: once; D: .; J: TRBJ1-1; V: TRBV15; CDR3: CATSRDSAGLRRTENTEAFF; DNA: TGTGCCACCAGCAGAGATTCGGCAGGGCTGAGAAGAACGGAGAACACTGAAGCTTTCTTT
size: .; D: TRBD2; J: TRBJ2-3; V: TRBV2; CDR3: CASRETSGGGKAQYF; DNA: TGTGCCAGCAGGGAGACTAGCGGGGGGGGGAAGGCGCAGTATTTT
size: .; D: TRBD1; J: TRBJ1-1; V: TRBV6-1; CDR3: CASSDPGQGGQGTEAFF; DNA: TGTGCCAGCAGTGACCCGGGACAGGGGGGACAAGGGACTGAAGCTTTCTTT
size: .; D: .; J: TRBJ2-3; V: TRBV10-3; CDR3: CAISEFGFTDTQYF; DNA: TGTGCCATCAGTGAGTTCGGGTTCACAGATACGCAGTATTTT
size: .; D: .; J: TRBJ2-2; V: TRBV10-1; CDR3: CATTLGPNTGELFF; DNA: TGCGCCACCACCCTGGGCCCTAACACCGGGGAGCTGTTTTTT
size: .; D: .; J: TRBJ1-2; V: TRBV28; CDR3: CASSSPLFSLMGYTF; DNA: TGTGCCAGCAGTTCCCCGCTATTCTCTTTGATGGGCTACACCTTC
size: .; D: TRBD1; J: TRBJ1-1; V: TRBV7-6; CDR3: CASSSRQGGNTEAFF; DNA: TGTGCCAGCAGCTCCCGACAGGGGGGGAACACTGAAGCTTTCTTT
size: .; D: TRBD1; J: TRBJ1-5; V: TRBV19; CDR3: CASSPPGQGPQPQHF; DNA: TGTGCCAGTAGTCCCCCCGGACAGGGGCCCCAGCCCCAGCATTTT
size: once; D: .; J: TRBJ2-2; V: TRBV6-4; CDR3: CASRVQNTGELFF; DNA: TGTGCCAGCAGGGTACAGAACACCGGGGAGCTGTTTTTT
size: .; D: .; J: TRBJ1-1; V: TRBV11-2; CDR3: CASIGGGYTEAFF; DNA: TGTGCCAGCATCGGGGGGGGATACACTGAAGCTTTCTTT
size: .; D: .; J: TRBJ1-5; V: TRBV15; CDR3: CATSRERQGNQPQHF; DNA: TGTGCCACCAGCAGGGAACGACAGGGCAATCAGCCCCAGCATTTT
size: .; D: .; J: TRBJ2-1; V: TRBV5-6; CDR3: CASSPQGRRLADNEQFF; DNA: TGTGCCAGCAGCCCCCAGGGGCGAAGGCTAGCGGACAATGAGCAGTTCTTC
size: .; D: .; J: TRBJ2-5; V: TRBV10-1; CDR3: CASSPDNIRTRKEETQYF; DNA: TGCGCCAGCAGTCCCGACAACATTAGGACACGTAAGGAAGAGACCCAGTACTTC
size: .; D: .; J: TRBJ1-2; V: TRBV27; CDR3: CASSPTDSSYGYTF; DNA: TGTGCCAGCAGTCCCACGGACTCCAGCTATGGCTACACCTTC
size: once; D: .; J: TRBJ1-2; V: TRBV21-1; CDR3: CASSKVCRGQGFDGYTF; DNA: TGTGCCAGCAGCAAAGTTTGTAGGGGACAGGGGTTTGATGGCTACACCTTC